This T cell receptor beta chain was sequenced for a study of blood T cells in healthy people across ages (dated by TCRdb to the mid-2010s). General notes on the study: In model experiments, template switching captured about one uniquely barcoded TCR beta cDNA molecule for every two T cells. The study analyzed two additional independent replicas of 1 million unique cDNA reads from the same blood draw for two donors, one aged 18 to 29 and one aged 80 or older. Donors of different ages were randomly distributed across sequencing lanes to avoid experimental bias. To track age-related changes in TCR beta repertoire diversity, the study relied on deep sequencing normalized with unique cDNA molecular identifiers. The donors were divided into four age groups: young (average about 16 years), middle-aged (about 39), aged (approximately 62) and long-lived (around 80). General conclusions and limits of the study: As age increased, observed TCR beta diversity per million T cells dropped in a roughly linear way, and a significant reduction was already evident by age 40. The long-lived group showed more naive CD4+ T cells, fewer expanded clones and increased TCR diversity than the aged group, suggesting age selection. Because donor CMV infection status was unknown, age-related changes in expanded clonotypes were potentially confounded. Total diversity estimates from one million sequenced T cells were considered lower bounds and underestimates. There was a strong correlation between observed TCR beta diversity and the percentage of naive T cells measured by flow cytometry. Conclusive comparison of naive and antigen-experienced compartments was prevented by the profiling of bulk unsorted PBMCs.

Note on this clonotype: Its cognate antigen has yet to be identified. This may be a read error: a much more frequent sequence differs by one nucleotide.

Donors were about 36 systemically healthy Caucasian individuals from Russia aged 6 to 90 years. About 10 milliliters of peripheral blood were collected from each donor into EDTA-treated Vacutainer tubes. PBMCs were isolated by Ficoll-Paque density-gradient centrifugation, with at least 6 million obtained per sample. Total RNA was extracted from PBMCs with Trizol reagent, with at least 6 micrograms obtained per sample. Naive CD45RAhigh/CD27high T cell percentages were measured by flow cytometry on a PBMC aliquot from every donor. The library came from 5' RACE. The second PCR ran for about 6 to 11 cycles and used a J-beta primer mix along with a sample-barcoded 5' primer. A unique molecular identifier was introduced onto each TCR beta cDNA molecule by a template-switch 5' adaptor carrying 12 random nucleotides. Each sample yielded at least 3 million CDR3-containing paired-end reads. First-strand cDNA was synthesized from all RNA with the Mint cDNA synthesis kit, primed by a TRBC-specific oligonucleotide. Following uracil-DNA glycosylase treatment, all cDNA underwent a first 18-cycle PCR with the universal primers M1SS and BC2_uni_R. The authors processed their data as follows. For normalization, 1 million high-quality reads, each with a distinct molecular identifier, were randomly selected from each sample. Reads sharing molecular identifiers were discarded rather than binned into consensus sequences. MiTCR, with a Q25 quality threshold and the strictest error-elimination algorithm, was used for CDR3 identification, clonotype clustering and error correction. A nonparametric unseen species model with Euler transformation was used to estimate a lower bound on total TCR beta diversity. Using fastp trimming at Q25 and MiXCR clonotype assembly, TCRdb reanalyzed the public sequencing data and kept in-frame beta chains. Entries that share a CDR3 protein sequence are merged under the most common genes and DNA. TCRdb assigned the V and J calls; the authors' analysis was not used. The table for this sample lists 1.5 million to 2 million distinct CDR3 sequences; 30% to 40% of them were counted only once. About 21% of the sample is taken by the ten largest.

Material: blood. This sequence was found in a human donor in good health.

In nucleotide form, the sequence is TGCGCCGGCAGCTTGGACCCGGGACAGGGTATGGACGAGCAGTACTTC. Translated, this gives CAGSLDPGQGMDEQYF. The chain links TRBV5-1 with TRBJ2-5; 9 central bases correspond to TRBD1. The J call may not be correct, given that the DNA end is closer to TRBJ2-7. The CDR3 covers 16 residues, taking in both the cysteine and the phenylalanine. Of the read, only the CDR3 DNA is kept; its 48 bases are in frame from base 1. The germline V gene sets CDR1 to SGHRS and CDR2 to YFSETQ.